Listed here is a single TCR beta chain. The target antigen is unknown. The data originate from a study of T cells expressing NK-cell markers. Study at large: Sorted CD3+CD56-NKG2C+, CD3+CD56+NKG2C- and CD3+CD56+NKG2C+ T cells were the source of the TCR beta repertoires.

Germline V gives CDR1 DFQATT, CDR2 SNEGSKA (reference sequence). CDR3 size: 14 residues. Findings and caveats of the study: About 1.0-7.0% of CD8+ T cells in about six donors belonged to dominant NKG2C+ clonotypes. Uncertainty persisted over the HCMV specificity of expanded NKG2C+ T cell clones.

As the method of synthesis, 5'RACE template switching with UMIs yielded TCR beta cDNA. TCRdb reprocessed the 5' RACE reads and reports one entry per CDR3 protein, with no DNA. The sample totals about 390,000 distinct CDR3 sequences. Sequenced input: blood T cells: a sorted CD56 or NKG2C T cell subset, CD4+ or CD8+ T cells, or bulk PBMC T cells (not recorded which). V gene TRBV20-1 combines with J gene TRBJ2-3; TCRdb selects TRBD2, and the lack of DNA leaves this call unchecked. The receptor's source is a woman in her forties or fifties in good health. The CDR3 loop reads CSATGAQNTDTQYF.